The sequence of this T cell receptor beta chain was determined in a study of beta chain features in type 1 diabetes. Sequenced material consisted of expressed TCRB transcripts (all of the isolated RNA was reverse transcribed). The table came from immunoSEQ multiplex PCR; TCRdb's copy has only in-frame clones and leaves some out. The sample yields almost 350,000 clones, 7.5% to 9% seen once. The CDR3 extends over 14 amino acids. Germline-derived CDR1 and CDR2 are SGHTA and FQGNSA. The V and J ends lost 1 base and 6 bases respectively, with 9 bases between them. This clone was observed a handful of times.

Material for sequencing was central memory CD4+ T cells from blood. The genes are TRBV7-2 and TRBJ2-2, with D unresolved. This TCR was sampled from a woman between 18 and 30 years old in good health. The CDR3: CASSLEQYAGELFF. The CDR3 DNA is TGTGCCAGCAGCTTAGAACAGTACGCCGGGGAGCTGTTTTTT.